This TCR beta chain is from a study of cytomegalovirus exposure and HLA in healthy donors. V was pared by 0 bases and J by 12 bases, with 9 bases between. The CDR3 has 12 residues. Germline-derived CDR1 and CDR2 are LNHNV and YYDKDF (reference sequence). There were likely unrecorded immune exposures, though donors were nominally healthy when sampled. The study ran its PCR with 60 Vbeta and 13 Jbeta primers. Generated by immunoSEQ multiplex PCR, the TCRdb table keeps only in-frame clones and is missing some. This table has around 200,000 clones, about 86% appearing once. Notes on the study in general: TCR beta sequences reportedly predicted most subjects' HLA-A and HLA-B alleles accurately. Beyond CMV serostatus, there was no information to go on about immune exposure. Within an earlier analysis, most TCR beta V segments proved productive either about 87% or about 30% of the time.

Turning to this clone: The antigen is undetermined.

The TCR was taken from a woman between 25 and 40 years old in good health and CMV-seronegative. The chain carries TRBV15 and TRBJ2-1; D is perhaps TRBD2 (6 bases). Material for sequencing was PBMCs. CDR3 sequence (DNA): TGTGCCACCAGCAGAGATCGCGGGGTGCAGTTCTTC. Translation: CATSRDRGVQFF.